This T cell receptor (beta chain) was sequenced during a study of T cell responses to AZD1222 COVID-19 vaccine. Study-level findings and limits: Spike-specific TCRs gained breadth and depth after people received two AZD1222 doses. Repertoire sampling happened only post peak T cell response.

Germline CDR1 and CDR2: KGHDR and SFDVKD. The CDR3 has 14 amino acids. V lost 4 bases and J 6 bases, leaving 11 bases between the germline ends. About this clone: What it binds is not known.

Sequenced by immunoSEQ multiplex PCR; TCRdb stores in-frame clones only, minus some. The table includes 150,000 to 200,000 clones, around 92% detected once. The receptor was isolated from an adult who received the AZD1222 COVID-19 vaccine. The sample here was peripheral blood, taken 28 days after the second AZD1222 dose. The chain combines TRBV24-1 with TRBJ1-4; D unresolved. The CDR3 reads CATSDSRDYEKLFF. Written as DNA, the CDR3 is TGTGCCACCAGTGACTCAAGAGATTATGAAAAACTGTTTTTT.